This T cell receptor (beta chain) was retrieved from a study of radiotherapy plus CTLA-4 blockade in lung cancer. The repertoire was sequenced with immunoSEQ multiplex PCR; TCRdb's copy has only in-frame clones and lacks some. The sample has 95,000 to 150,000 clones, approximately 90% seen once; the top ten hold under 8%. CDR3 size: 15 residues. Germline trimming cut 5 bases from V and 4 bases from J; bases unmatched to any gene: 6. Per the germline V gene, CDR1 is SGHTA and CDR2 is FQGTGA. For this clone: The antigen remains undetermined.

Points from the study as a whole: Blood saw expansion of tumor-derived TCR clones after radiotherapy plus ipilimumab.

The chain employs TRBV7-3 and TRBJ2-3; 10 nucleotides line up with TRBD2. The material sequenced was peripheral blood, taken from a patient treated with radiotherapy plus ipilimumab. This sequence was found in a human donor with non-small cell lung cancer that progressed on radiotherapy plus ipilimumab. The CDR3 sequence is CASSRTSGGADTQYF. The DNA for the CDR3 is TGTGCCAGCAGCCGGACTAGCGGAGGTGCAGATACGCAGTATTTT. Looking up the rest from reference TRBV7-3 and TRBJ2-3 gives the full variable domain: GAGVSQTPSNKVTEKGKYVELRCDPISGHTALYWYRQSLGQGPEFLIYFQGTGAADDSGLPNDRFFAVRPEGSVSTLKIQRTERGDSAVYLCASSRTSGGADTQYFGPGTRLTVL.